The rows below give T cell receptor beta chains drawn from one sample of a study of T cell changes during pregnancy in multiple sclerosis. The protocol was immunoSEQ multiplex PCR, while the TCRdb copy is restricted to in-frame clones and leaves out a portion. The table records about 50,000 clones, 80% to 95% of them present only once. The sequencing used CD4+ T cells from peripheral blood mononuclear cells, collected after pregnancy. These receptors all come from a female donor in good health, enrolled as a control in a pregnancy study. Each CDR3 is given with its conserved first and last residue. The order of the fields is J gene, D gene, V gene, clone size, CDR3 DNA, CDR3 protein. A D gene is named only where the DNA matches it firmly. Some rows mark clone size as missing; the rest say once, few, many or name a class of expanded clone.

J gene: TRBJ2-5
D gene: NA
V gene: TRBV6-1
clone size: NA
CDR3 DNA: TGTGCCAACCAAGGGGGTTCGGAGACCCAGTACTTC
CDR3 protein: CANQGGSETQYF

J gene: TRBJ2-7
D gene: NA
V gene: TRBV9
clone size: NA
CDR3 DNA: TGTGCCAGCAGCGTCAGCCCCGGGACTGGAGAACAGCCCTACGAGCAGTACTTC
CDR3 protein: CASSVSPGTGEQPYEQYF

J gene: TRBJ1-6
D gene: NA
V gene: TRBV5-1
clone size: NA
CDR3 DNA: TGCGCCAGCAGCTCGACAGGCCCACCCCTCCACTTT
CDR3 protein: CASSSTGPPLHF

J gene: TRBJ2-5
D gene: TRBD2
V gene: TRBV7-2
clone size: NA
CDR3 DNA: TGTGCCAGCAGCTTAGGCCTAGCGGGAGGCCAAGAGACCCAGTACTTC
CDR3 protein: CASSLGLAGGQETQYF

J gene: TRBJ1-2
D gene: NA
V gene: TRBV18
clone size: NA
CDR3 DNA: TGTGCCAGCTCGAAAAACGCGTGGAACTATGGCTACACCTTC
CDR3 protein: CASSKNAWNYGYTF

J gene: TRBJ1-4
D gene: NA
V gene: TRBV18
clone size: NA
CDR3 DNA: TGTGCCAGCTCACCAGGGGCGACTAATGAAAAACTGTTTTTT
CDR3 protein: CASSPGATNEKLFF

J gene: TRBJ1-5
D gene: NA
V gene: TRBV9
clone size: NA
CDR3 DNA: TGTGCCAGCAGCGTGGGGGGTAGCGGCAATCAGCCCCAGCATTTT
CDR3 protein: CASSVGGSGNQPQHF

J gene: TRBJ2-7
D gene: NA
V gene: TRBV7-9
clone size: once
CDR3 DNA: TGTGCCAGCAGCCCCCACGTTTCAGAGGAATACGAGCAGTACTTC
CDR3 protein: CASSPHVSEEYEQYF

J gene: TRBJ2-3
D gene: NA
V gene: TRBV7-6
clone size: NA
CDR3 DNA: TGTGCCAGCAGCTTAGCCCATCGGACTAGCACAGATACGCAGTATTTT
CDR3 protein: CASSLAHRTSTDTQYF

J gene: TRBJ1-1
D gene: NA
V gene: TRBV5-4
clone size: NA
CDR3 DNA: TGTGCCAGCAGCTTGGGGGCAGCCATGAACACTGAAGCTTTCTTT
CDR3 protein: CASSLGAAMNTEAFF

J gene: TRBJ2-5
D gene: NA
V gene: TRBV6-5
clone size: NA
CDR3 DNA: TGTGCCAGCAGCTCTTTAGAGACCCAGTACTTC
CDR3 protein: CASSSLETQYF

J gene: TRBJ1-6
D gene: TRBD1
V gene: TRBV27
clone size: once
CDR3 DNA: TGTGCCAGCAGTTCCCGGGACAGGAATTCACCCCTCCACTTT
CDR3 protein: CASSSRDRNSPLHF

J gene: TRBJ2-3
D gene: TRBD2
V gene: TRBV2
clone size: NA
CDR3 DNA: TGTGCCAGCGGTCGGGAGGGGATGGTAACAGATACGCAGTATTTT
CDR3 protein: CASGREGMVTDTQYF

J gene: TRBJ2-5
D gene: TRBD2
V gene: TRBV5-4
clone size: NA
CDR3 DNA: TGTGCCAGCAGAAGAGACATAGCCGGGACTAGATATGAGACCCAGTACTTC
CDR3 protein: CASRRDIAGTRYETQYF

J gene: TRBJ2-7
D gene: TRBD2
V gene: TRBV19
clone size: once
CDR3 DNA: TGTGCCAGTAGCCCGGAGACTAGCGTCCCCTACGAGCAGTACTTC
CDR3 protein: CASSPETSVPYEQYF

J gene: TRBJ2-2
D gene: TRBD2
V gene: TRBV14
clone size: once
CDR3 DNA: TGTGCCAGCAGCCTCGGACTAGCTCTAGGGGAGCTGTTTTTT
CDR3 protein: CASSLGLALGELFF

J gene: TRBJ2-7
D gene: NA
V gene: TRBV7-8
clone size: NA
CDR3 DNA: TGTGCCAGCAGCTTAGCGACTAGGACAAACGAGCAGTACTTC
CDR3 protein: CASSLATRTNEQYF

J gene: TRBJ2-4
D gene: NA
V gene: TRBV6-1
clone size: NA
CDR3 DNA: TGTGCCAGCAGTGAAGCCAGGGGATTAGCCAAAAACATTCAGTACTTC
CDR3 protein: CASSEARGLAKNIQYF

J gene: TRBJ2-5
D gene: TRBD1
V gene: TRBV5-1
clone size: NA
CDR3 DNA: TGCGCCAGCAGCCTACAGGGGGCCGTGGAGACCCAGTACTTC
CDR3 protein: CASSLQGAVETQYF

J gene: TRBJ1-4
D gene: NA
V gene: TRBV6-5
clone size: NA
CDR3 DNA: TGTGCCAGCAGAGCGGACAGAATTAATGAAAAACTGTTTTTT
CDR3 protein: CASRADRINEKLFF

J gene: TRBJ2-3
D gene: NA
V gene: TRBV14
clone size: NA
CDR3 DNA: TGTGCCAGCAGCCAAGATCTCTGGCTTTTGGACTCCCCGGACACAGATACGCAGTATTTT
CDR3 protein: CASSQDLWLLDSPDTDTQYF

J gene: TRBJ1-1
D gene: NA
V gene: TRBV18
clone size: NA
CDR3 DNA: TGTGCCAGCTCACCCTTGGGCGTTAACACTGAAGCTTTCTTT
CDR3 protein: CASSPLGVNTEAFF

J gene: TRBJ1-1
D gene: NA
V gene: TRBV5-8
clone size: NA
CDR3 DNA: TGTGCCAGCAGCCCCCAGGGTCATGGATACACTGAAGCTTTCTTT
CDR3 protein: CASSPQGHGYTEAFF

J gene: TRBJ2-2
D gene: NA
V gene: TRBV9
clone size: NA
CDR3 DNA: NA
CDR3 protein: CASSVGGRRAGELFF

J gene: TRBJ1-1
D gene: TRBD1
V gene: TRBV2
clone size: NA
CDR3 DNA: TGTGCCAGCTGGTCAGGGGGGAACACTGAAGCTTTCTTT
CDR3 protein: CASWSGGNTEAFF

J gene: TRBJ1-2
D gene: TRBD1
V gene: TRBV9
clone size: NA
CDR3 DNA: TGTGCCAGCAGCGCCGGACAGGGCTCAAATGGCTACACCTTC
CDR3 protein: CASSAGQGSNGYTF

J gene: TRBJ2-3
D gene: TRBD2
V gene: TRBV30
clone size: NA
CDR3 DNA: TGTGCCTGGGGGACCTCACTAGCGGGGGCAGATACGCAGTATTTT
CDR3 protein: CAWGTSLAGADTQYF

J gene: TRBJ2-5
D gene: TRBD2
V gene: TRBV7-9
clone size: NA
CDR3 DNA: TGTGCCAGCAGCCCCCTAGTCCGGGGGGTCACAAACCAACGGGAGACCCAGTACTTC
CDR3 protein: CASSPLVRGVTNQRETQYF

J gene: TRBJ2-4
D gene: TRBD1
V gene: TRBV5-4
clone size: NA
CDR3 DNA: TGTGCCAGCAGCCTCCTGACAGGGGAAAACATTCAGTACTTC
CDR3 protein: CASSLLTGENIQYF

J gene: TRBJ2-1
D gene: TRBD2
V gene: TRBV19
clone size: NA
CDR3 DNA: TGTGCCAGTAGTCCTAGCGGGGGGGCCGGTATTGAGCAGTTCTTC
CDR3 protein: CASSPSGGAGIEQFF

J gene: TRBJ2-6
D gene: NA
V gene: TRBV7-8
clone size: NA
CDR3 DNA: TGTGCCAGCAGCAACTATACGTTTTGGGGAGCTGGGGCCAACGTCCTGACTTTC
CDR3 protein: CASSNYTFWGAGANVLTF

J gene: TRBJ1-2
D gene: TRBD1
V gene: TRBV4-1
clone size: NA
CDR3 DNA: TGCGCCAGCAGCCAAGGGGGACAGGCGTTTCATAACTATGGCTACACCTTC
CDR3 protein: CASSQGGQAFHNYGYTF

J gene: TRBJ1-1
D gene: NA
V gene: TRBV6-1
clone size: NA
CDR3 DNA: TGTGCCAGCAGTGAAGCGAGGACAATAGCTTTCTTT
CDR3 protein: CASSEARTIAFF

J gene: TRBJ1-1
D gene: NA
V gene: TRBV5-5
clone size: NA
CDR3 DNA: TGTGCCAGCAGCTCCGGGGGGGGTGTTTCTGAAGCTTTCTTT
CDR3 protein: CASSSGGGVSEAFF

J gene: TRBJ2-6
D gene: TRBD1
V gene: TRBV19
clone size: NA
CDR3 DNA: TGTGCCAGTAGTATTGACGGACAGGCTGGGGCCAACGTCCTGACTTTC
CDR3 protein: CASSIDGQAGANVLTF

J gene: TRBJ2-2
D gene: TRBD2
V gene: TRBV5-4
clone size: NA
CDR3 DNA: TGTGCCAGCAGCGGGACTAGCGGGGGGCCGGTAACCGGGGAGCTGTTTTTT
CDR3 protein: CASSGTSGGPVTGELFF

J gene: TRBJ2-7
D gene: NA
V gene: TRBV27
clone size: NA
CDR3 DNA: TGTGCCAGCAGTCCCACTCCGTTTCCGGGAGACTACGAGCAGTACTTC
CDR3 protein: CASSPTPFPGDYEQYF

J gene: TRBJ2-1
D gene: TRBD1
V gene: TRBV25-1
clone size: NA
CDR3 DNA: TGTGCCAGCAGTGTACAGGGGGCTGAGCAGTTCTTC
CDR3 protein: CASSVQGAEQFF

J gene: TRBJ2-2
D gene: TRBD2
V gene: TRBV5-4
clone size: NA
CDR3 DNA: TGTGCCAGCAGCCCCGCAGCGGGGGGGCGTTCCGGGGAGCTGTTTTTT
CDR3 protein: CASSPAAGGRSGELFF

J gene: TRBJ2-3
D gene: NA
V gene: TRBV14
clone size: once
CDR3 DNA: TGTGCCAGCAGCCACGCAGGGGATACGCAGTATTTT
CDR3 protein: CASSHAGDTQYF

J gene: TRBJ1-1
D gene: TRBD1
V gene: TRBV28
clone size: NA
CDR3 DNA: TGTGCCAGCAGCCCAAGACAGGGAGGAACTGAAGCTTTCTTT
CDR3 protein: CASSPRQGGTEAFF

J gene: TRBJ1-5
D gene: NA
V gene: TRBV19
clone size: NA
CDR3 DNA: TGTGCCAGTAGTATCGATCAGGGTCGGGATCAGCCCCAGCATTTT
CDR3 protein: CASSIDQGRDQPQHF

J gene: TRBJ1-1
D gene: NA
V gene: TRBV2
clone size: NA
CDR3 DNA: TGTGCCAGCAGTGAACCCCGCAGGGGTGAAGCTTTCTTT
CDR3 protein: CASSEPRRGEAFF

J gene: TRBJ2-7
D gene: NA
V gene: TRBV28
clone size: NA
CDR3 DNA: TGTGCCAGCAGTCCGTCAGGGGGGAGTACTTTCGAGCAGTACTTC
CDR3 protein: CASSPSGGSTFEQYF

J gene: TRBJ2-7
D gene: NA
V gene: TRBV7-8
clone size: NA
CDR3 DNA: TGTGCCAGCAGCTTAGATCTAGCCAGCTCCTACGAGCAGTACTTC
CDR3 protein: CASSLDLASSYEQYF

J gene: TRBJ2-7
D gene: TRBD2
V gene: TRBV6-6
clone size: NA
CDR3 DNA: TGTGCCAGCAGTCGACTAGCGGGGGGATACGAGCAGTACTTC
CDR3 protein: CASSRLAGGYEQYF

J gene: TRBJ2-1
D gene: TRBD2
V gene: TRBV7-6
clone size: NA
CDR3 DNA: TGTGCCAGCAGCTTACGGGCTAGCGGCGACATTTACAATGAGCAGTTCTTC
CDR3 protein: CASSLRASGDIYNEQFF

J gene: TRBJ2-1
D gene: TRBD2
V gene: TRBV5-4
clone size: NA
CDR3 DNA: TGTGCCAGCAGCTTAATCTCGTTAGGGAGGGCAAATGAGCAGTTCTTC
CDR3 protein: CASSLISLGRANEQFF

J gene: TRBJ2-3
D gene: NA
V gene: TRBV5-1
clone size: NA
CDR3 DNA: TGCGCCAGCAGCTTGGAGGGGCGGAGGGCCACAGATACGCAGTATTTT
CDR3 protein: CASSLEGRRATDTQYF

J gene: TRBJ2-2
D gene: NA
V gene: TRBV27
clone size: NA
CDR3 DNA: TGTGCCAGCAGTTTATGGTCGGCCTCGGGCACCGGGGAGCTGTTTTTT
CDR3 protein: CASSLWSASGTGELFF

J gene: TRBJ1-1
D gene: TRBD1
V gene: TRBV4-1
clone size: NA
CDR3 DNA: TGCGCCAGCAGCCAAGAAACAGGGGGAAACACTGAAGCTTTCTTT
CDR3 protein: CASSQETGGNTEAFF

J gene: TRBJ2-5
D gene: NA
V gene: TRBV30
clone size: NA
CDR3 DNA: TGTGCCTGGAGTGTACAGCAAGAGACCCAGTACTTC
CDR3 protein: CAWSVQQETQYF

J gene: TRBJ2-2
D gene: TRBD1
V gene: TRBV10-3
clone size: NA
CDR3 DNA: TGTGCCATCAGTGTCGGGACAGGGGGCAATACCGGGGAGCTGTTTTTT
CDR3 protein: CAISVGTGGNTGELFF

J gene: TRBJ2-2
D gene: TRBD2
V gene: TRBV10-1
clone size: NA
CDR3 DNA: TGCGCCAGCCCAACGGCTAGCGGGAGTCCGACCGGGGAGCTGTTTTTT
CDR3 protein: CASPTASGSPTGELFF

J gene: TRBJ1-2
D gene: NA
V gene: TRBV6-5
clone size: NA
CDR3 DNA: TGTGCCAGCAGTTACTCTCCGGGAGTCTATGGCTACACCTTC
CDR3 protein: CASSYSPGVYGYTF

J gene: TRBJ1-2
D gene: NA
V gene: TRBV6-1
clone size: NA
CDR3 DNA: TGTGCCAGCAAACTCTCCGGGACTAACTTTGGGGGCTACACCTTC
CDR3 protein: CASKLSGTNFGGYTF

J gene: TRBJ2-7
D gene: TRBD1
V gene: TRBV19
clone size: NA
CDR3 DNA: TGTGCCAGTATGGACAGGGGATACGAGCAGTACTTC
CDR3 protein: CASMDRGYEQYF

J gene: TRBJ2-1
D gene: TRBD2
V gene: TRBV7-8
clone size: NA
CDR3 DNA: TGTGCCAGCAGCCCTTGGACTAGAGGTGAGCAGTTCTTC
CDR3 protein: CASSPWTRGEQFF

J gene: TRBJ1-5
D gene: NA
V gene: TRBV19
clone size: medium-sized
CDR3 DNA: TGTGCCAGTAGTATCCTGACAGTCCTGGGGAATCAGCCCCAGCATTTT
CDR3 protein: CASSILTVLGNQPQHF